This T cell receptor beta chain was observed in a study of cytomegalovirus exposure and HLA in healthy donors. CDR1 and CDR2 from the germline V gene are MNHEY and SVGAGI. The CDR3 sequence is 12 residues long. Unmatched junction bases numbered 5, after V lost 6 bases and J lost 6 bases. The PCR made use of 60 Vbeta and 13 Jbeta primers. This table comes from immunoSEQ multiplex PCR, and its TCRdb copy is limited to in-frame clones, with some not included. The table has nearly 65,000 clones, approximately 76% seen once. Sequenced input: PBMCs. The sequence derives from a man in his fifties in good health and CMV-seronegative. V gene TRBV6-5 combines with J gene TRBJ2-7, with 7 positions matching TRBD1. CDR3 bases: TGTGCCAGCAGCCCAAACAGGGGCGAGCAGTACTTC. This gives the protein CASSPNRGEQYF.